This TCR beta chain was captured by sequencing in a study of response to subunit inactivated influenza vaccine. This CDR3 comprises 17 residues. The germline V gene encodes CDR1 SEHNR and CDR2 FQNEAQ (reference sequence). The ends were cut back, 5 bases at V and 4 bases at J, with 24 bases in the middle. This clonotype has at least ten counts. Its antigen is as yet unknown. Study observations and caveats: Authors suggested that a seasonal influenza vaccination recruits few new T cells each time.

Using its own MiXCR run on the RT-PCR reads, TCRdb lists one record per CDR3 protein. Of 400,000 to 650,000 distinct CDR3 sequences listed, 6.5% to 8% were seen once; the top ten hold 13%. The TCR was taken from a man between 50 and 75 years old who received an inactivated influenza vaccine. The chain uses TRBV7-9 and TRBJ2-7, with D unresolved. The material sequenced was PBMCs from blood, taken 23 to 25 months after vaccination. CDR3 in DNA: TGTGCCAGCAGCAATTACAGACCGGGTCTAAGTACGTACGAGCAGTACTTC. Its translation: CASSNYRPGLSTYEQYF.